These 26 T cell receptor beta chains were all obtained from the same sample, sequenced in a study of CD4+ T cells in melanoma (dated 2022 in TCRdb). Library generation was performed with the immunoSEQ multiplex PCR assay. In its TCRdb copy, this immuneACCESS table keeps in-frame sequences only and misses some clones. Where compared with another copy, unresolved V genes explain less than half of these, and the others have no known cause. For this sample there are approximately 110,000 clones; roughly 90% appear just once. The ten largest clones take up roughly 3.1% of the sample. The sample taken for sequencing was peripheral blood. The receptor set was obtained from a human donor with melanoma.

The V call is TRBV11-2, the J call TRBJ1-5; TRBD1 matches 7 bases. The CDR3 contains 18 residues. V shed 4 bases and J 0 bases; nucleotides not matched to a gene: 12. In germline, CDR1 is SGHAT, CDR2 FQNNGV. CDR3 bases: TGTGCCAGCAGCTCCTTAGGGGGCCCTACTTATAGCAATCAGCCCCAGCATTTT. Translated, it gives CASSSLGGPTYSNQPQHF.

The rearrangement uses TRBV27 and TRBJ2-7; 10 bases match TRBD1. The germline V gene encodes CDR1 MNHEY and CDR2 SMNVEV (reference sequence). Unmatched junction bases numbered 10, after V lost 7 bases and J lost 1 base. CDR3 size: 16 residues. The CDR3 nucleotides are TGTGCCAGCACCAGTCTTAGGACAGGGGGTTCCTACGAGCAGTACTTC. It encodes CASTSLRTGGSYEQYF.

The chain joins TRBV5-4 to TRBJ2-4; 7 bases align to TRBD1. The CDR3 totals 15 residues. Germline V lookup: CDR1 SGHNT, CDR2 YYREEE (reference sequence). V gave up 4 bases and J gave up 6 bases; unmatched junction bases: 10. CDR3 nucleotide sequence: TGTGCCAGCAGCACGGACAGGACGCAGGGAAACATTCAGTACTTC. This gives the protein CASSTDRTQGNIQYF.

V usage is TRBV18 and J usage is TRBJ1-2, with 7 bases lining up with TRBD1. Germline values: CDR1 KGHSH, CDR2 LQKENI. The CDR3 sequence is 15 residues long. V dropped 2 bases and J dropped 4; count of bases not matched to a gene: 7. The CDR3 DNA is TGTGCCAGCTCACCAGGACAGGTCAAGGGCTATGGCTACACCTTC. Its protein product is CASSPGQVKGYGYTF.

The chain has TRBV27 and TRBJ2-7, with D perhaps given as TRBD1 or TRBD2 (5 bases each). The CDR3 spans 14 residues. The V gene lost 3 bases and the J gene lost 12 bases, with 21 bases spanning the gap. From germline, CDR1 is MNHEY and CDR2 SMNVEV (reference sequence). CDR3 sequence: CASSLGVSSNRWYF. The CDR3 coding sequence is TGTGCCAGCAGTTTGGGGGTATCCTCTAACAGGTGGTACTTC.

This chain connects TRBV29-1 to TRBJ1-4; D unresolved. The CDR3 loop spans 13 amino acids. Germline loops: CDR1 SQVTM, CDR2 ANQGSEA. Trimming shortened V by 1 base and J by 6 bases, and 9 bases separated the two germline ends. The chain's CDR3 is CSVEGQPDEKLFF. The CDR3 DNA reads as TGCAGCGTTGAAGGGCAGCCCGATGAAAAACTGTTTTTT.

The rearrangement uses TRBV5-4 and TRBJ2-7; possible D gene TRBD1, 5 bases. The CDR3 loop spans 14 amino acids. V lost 4 bases and J lost 4, with 15 bases in between. Looked up from germline, CDR1 is SGHNT and CDR2 is YYREEE (reference sequence). The CDR3 loop is CASSEDIGVYEQYF. For the CDR3, the DNA is TGTGCCAGCAGCGAGGACATCGGAGTTTACGAGCAGTACTTC.

The chain is built from TRBV27 and TRBJ1-4, with TRBD1 identical over 7 bases. Looked up from germline, CDR1 is MNHEY and CDR2 is SMNVEV (reference sequence). The CDR3 spans 14 residues. Trimming removed 6 bases from V and 8 bases from J; junction bases left unmatched: 9. CDR3 bases: TGTGCCAGCAGACCTACAGGGGCACGAGAAAAACTGTTTTTT. Translation: CASRPTGAREKLFF.

The chain employs TRBV21-1 and TRBJ2-7; TRBD1 is the table's D call and was not checked against the DNA. TRBV21-1 is recorded as a pseudogene. The CDR3 is 13 amino acids. The DNA of the CDR3 is TGTGCCAGCAGCAGAGACAGGGGCTCGAAGCAGTACTTC. It translates to CASSRDRGSKQYF.

DNA for the CDR3: TGCGCCAGCAGCTTGCATACCGAGCAGACCCAGTACTTC. Translated: CASSLHTEQTQYF. This rearrangement joins TRBV5-1 to TRBJ2-5, with D unresolved. V lost 1 base and J 6 bases, leaving 10 bases between the germline ends. This CDR3 contains 13 residues. The germline gives CDR1 SGHRS, CDR2 YFSETQ.

CDR3 protein: CASRSQGGGEKLFF. The CDR3 coding sequence is TGTGCCAGCAGATCACAGGGGGGCGGTGAAAAACTGTTTTTT. The gene calls are TRBV7-2 and TRBJ1-4; 8 nucleotides match TRBD1. V shed 6 bases, J shed 7 bases, and the junction held 7 bases outside the gene matches. From germline, CDR1 is SGHTA and CDR2 FQGNSA. CDR3 length equals 14 residues.

For the CDR3, the DNA is TGCGCCAGTTATGAGCGGGAGCCCGCCACAGATACGCAGTATTTT. It yields the protein CASYEREPATDTQYF. The genes are TRBV5-1 and TRBJ2-3, with 8 bases that match TRBD2. Germline trimming cut 8 bases from V and 2 bases from J; bases unmatched to any gene: 10. Germline assignment: CDR1 SGHRS and CDR2 YFSETQ. The CDR3 runs 15 residues.

The rearrangement links TRBV6-6 to TRBJ2-7; the match to TRBD1 covers 7 bases. This CDR3 comprises 15 residues. Germline lookup yields CDR1 MNHNY and CDR2 SVGAGI (reference sequence). The V and J ends lost 5 bases and 2 bases, in that order; junction bases with no gene match: 9. In DNA, the CDR3 is TGTGCCAGCAGTCCTAGGGGGCGATCTACCTACGAGCAGTACTTC. Amino acids: CASSPRGRSTYEQYF.

This chain uses TRBV19 with TRBJ2-1, with D hard to call. Trimming removed 3 bases from V and 6 bases from J, with 9 bases in between. CDR1 and CDR2 from the germline V gene are LNHDA and SQIVND (reference sequence). The CDR3 contains 13 residues. This CDR3 is CASSINLLNEQFF. CDR3 DNA: TGTGCCAGTAGTATTAATCTTCTCAATGAGCAGTTCTTC. Combining the CDR3 with reference TRBV19 and TRBJ2-1 gives the whole variable domain DGGITQSPKYLFRKEGQNVTLSCEQNLNHDAMYWYRQDPGQGLRLIYYSQIVNDFQKGDIAEGYSVSREKKESFPLTVTSAQKNPTAFYLCASSINLLNEQFFGPGTRLTVL.

The CDR3 is CASSFITGELFF. The CDR3 coding sequence is TGTGCCAGCAGTTTTATCACCGGGGAGCTGTTTTTT. V and J are TRBV27 and TRBJ2-2; no clear D gene. V was cut by 3 bases and J by 4 bases, with 3 bases left in between. The CDR3 runs to 12 residues. The V gene's germline CDR1 is MNHEY and CDR2 SMNVEV (reference sequence).

CDR3: CASSLDRHGQETQYF. CDR3 bases: TGTGCCAGCAGCCTTGACCGACACGGCCAAGAGACCCAGTACTTC. The gene calls are TRBV2 and TRBJ2-5, with no clear D. The CDR3 is made up of 15 amino acids. Trimming took 6 bases from V and 1 from J, leaving 15 bases between them. CDR1 and CDR2 from the germline V gene are SNHLY and FYNNEI. Variable domain in full (rest from reference TRBV2 and TRBJ2-5): EPEVTQTPSHQVTQMGQEVILRCVPISNHLYFYWYRQILGQKVEFLVSFYNNEISEKSEIFDDQFSVERPDGSNFTLKIRSTKLEDSAMYFCASSLDRHGQETQYFGPGTRLLVL.

The chain recombines TRBV7-9 with TRBJ2-1; a possible D gene is TRBD1 (8 bases). With 1 base removed from V and 8 bases from J, the gap between germline ends came to 12 bases. Germline CDR1 reads SEHNR; CDR2 reads FQNEAQ (reference sequence). The CDR3 spans 14 residues. CDR3 protein: CASSLGQGRDEQFF. For the CDR3, the DNA is TGTGCCAGCAGCTTAGGACAGGGGAGGGATGAGCAGTTCTTC.

The rearrangement joins TRBV5-1 to TRBJ2-7; 7 nucleotides match TRBD2. Germline V gene sequence: CDR1 SGHRS, CDR2 YFSETQ. The CDR3 runs 14 residues. V shed 5 bases, J shed 2 bases, and the junction held 7 bases outside the gene matches. This CDR3 reads CASSGSAGAYEQYF. The CDR3 DNA follows: TGCGCCAGCAGTGGGAGCGCGGGGGCCTACGAGCAGTACTTC.

The count of this clone is one. The J gene is TRBJ1-2, the V gene TRBV6-1; D gene uncertain. The V and J ends lost 4 bases and 0 bases respectively, with 12 bases between them. The CDR3 sequence is 15 residues long. Germline-derived CDR1 and CDR2 are MNHNS and SASEGT. CDR3 nucleotides: TGTGCCAGCAGTGCTCTGTGGGGAGCTAACTATGGCTACACCTTC. The encoded protein is CASSALWGANYGYTF.

The chain carries TRBV7-9 and TRBJ1-5; D possibly corresponds to TRBD1 (6 bases). The CDR3 extends over 16 amino acids. Germline loops: CDR1 SEHNR, CDR2 FQNEAQ (reference sequence). The germline V and J ends were trimmed by 0 bases and 1 base, with 10 bases remaining between them. The CDR3 loop is CASSLATGISNQPQHF. CDR3 DNA sequence: TGTGCCAGCAGCTTAGCAACAGGGATAAGCAATCAGCCCCAGCATTTT.

This chain links TRBV5-1 with TRBJ1-4; no firm D call. The CDR3 runs to 16 residues. The germline CDR1 and CDR2 sequences are SGHRS and YFSETQ. V gave up 2 bases and J gave up 0 bases, with 11 bases separating them. The CDR3 sequence: CASSFGTLATNEKLFF. The CDR3 DNA follows: TGCGCCAGCAGCTTCGGAACCCTTGCAACTAATGAAAAACTGTTTTTT.

The genes are TRBV5-1 and TRBJ2-1; the match to TRBD2 covers 9 bases. Germline assignment: CDR1 SGHRS and CDR2 YFSETQ. Trimming at V came to 0 bases and at J to 9 bases, leaving 10 bases not matched to a gene. CDR3 length equals 16 residues. The CDR3: CASSLELRGGEIEQFF. The CDR3 coding sequence is TGCGCCAGCAGCTTGGAATTGCGGGGGGGGGAGATTGAGCAGTTCTTC.

In this sample, this clone is medium-sized. Other DNA sequences of this sample code for an identical CDR3. The rearrangement links TRBV19 to TRBJ1-1; D gene uncertain. V lost 3 bases to trimming and J lost 3 bases, with 8 bases between them. CDR3 length equals 13 residues. CDR1 is LNHDA and CDR2 is SQIVND in the germline V gene (reference sequence). For the CDR3, the DNA is TGTGCCAGTAGTATTTGGGGAGACACTGAAGCTTTCTTT. Translating it yields CASSIWGDTEAFF.

J is TRBJ2-5 and V is TRBV2; TRBD2 matches at 7 bases. CDR1 is SNHLY, CDR2 FYNNEI, per germline. The CDR3 contains 16 residues. Losses at the gene ends were 2 bases for V and 5 bases for J; bases not matched to a gene: 11. The CDR3 DNA follows: TGTGCCAGCAGTGAAAGGTCCTGGCAGGGAGGGGAGACCCAGTACTTC. Translating gives CASSERSWQGGETQYF.

In this sample, this clone turned up once. The chain combines TRBV4-3 with TRBJ1-2, with 8 nucleotides matching TRBD1. Germline assignment: CDR1 LGHNA and CDR2 YSLEER. V shed 0 bases and J 4 bases; nucleotides not matched to a gene: 7. The CDR3 runs to 16 residues. The CDR3 spells CASSQDSQDRAYGYTF. CDR3 DNA sequence: TGCGCCAGCAGCCAAGATTCCCAGGACAGGGCCTATGGCTACACCTTC.

This rearrangement joins TRBV18 to TRBJ1-1; 10 bases match TRBD1. Germline CDR1 and CDR2: KGHSH and LQKENI. The ends lost 3 bases at V and 4 bases at J; junction bases unmatched: 11. The CDR3 runs 17 residues. The CDR3, as DNA: TGTGCCAGCTCACCGCAGACAGGGGGCTCCTTCGGCACTGAAGCTTTCTTT. Amino acid sequence: CASSPQTGGSFGTEAFF.